This TCR beta chain was sequenced for a study of T cells in Graves' hyperthyroidism and ophthalmopathy. Study-wide results and limits: Blood also carried most thyroid clonotypes expanded above 0.001.

Germline V gene lookup returns CDR1 KGHDR and CDR2 SFDVKD. The CDR3 sequence is 12 residues long. Stable Graves' hyperthyroidism denoted no ophthalmopathy progression over 18 months. The hyperthyroidism patients had all been newly diagnosed, and their disease duration was under 2 months. Their ages ranged from 18 to 65 years. Points on this clonotype: As yet, its antigen is unknown. A much bigger clone sits one base away, suggesting this may be a read error.

Amplification of TCR beta CDR3 regions used RNA as the template. The primer set for the first-round RT-PCR of the TCR CDR3 was HTBI. TCRdb called the multiplex PCR reads again in MiXCR, with one record for every CDR3 protein. The data contain about 610,000 distinct CDR3 sequences, around 45% of them singletons. The chain couples TRBV24-1 to TRBJ1-1; D is undetermined. The clonotype comes from a woman aged 18-30 years with Graves' hyperthyroidism. Sequencing was performed on peripheral blood or thyroid tissue (not recorded which). The CDR3 protein is CATSDPGSEALF. The CDR3 region has the DNA TGTGCCACCAGTGACCCAGGATCCGAAGCTCTCTTT.